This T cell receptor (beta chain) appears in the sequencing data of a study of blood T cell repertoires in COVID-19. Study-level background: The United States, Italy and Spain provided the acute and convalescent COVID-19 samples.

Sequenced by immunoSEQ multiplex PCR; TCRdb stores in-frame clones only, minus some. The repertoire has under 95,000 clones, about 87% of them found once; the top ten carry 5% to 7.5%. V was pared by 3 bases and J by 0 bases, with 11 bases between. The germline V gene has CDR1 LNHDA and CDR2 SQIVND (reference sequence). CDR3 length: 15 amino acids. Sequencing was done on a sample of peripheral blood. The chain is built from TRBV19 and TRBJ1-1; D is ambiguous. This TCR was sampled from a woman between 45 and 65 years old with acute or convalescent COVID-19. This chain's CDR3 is CASSIRENLNTEAFF. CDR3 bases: TGTGCCAGTAGTATTCGGGAGAATTTGAACACTGAAGCTTTCTTT.